This section outlines one T cell receptor (beta chain) sequence together with its context. Its antigen remains unidentified. This specimen comes from a study of identical twins. cDNA carried unique molecular identifiers, and a universal primer site was added by template switching. TCRdb re-called the 5' RACE reads through MiXCR, storing one row per CDR3 protein. The table records 450,000 or so distinct CDR3 sequences, 14% of them present only once. Study observations and caveats: Fewer insertions were carried by abundant cord blood beta clonotypes, but none was seen in memory repertoires. The presence of invariant MAIT and iNKT cells could partly confound analyses of zero-insertion sequences. Researchers reported excess low generation probability among twin-shared out-of-frame alpha sequences.

The sample also formed part of further work on yellow fever vaccine responses in identical twins.

Sequencing input: CD4+ T cells sorted from blood. This sequence was found in a woman younger than 30 in good health.

CDR3 protein: CASSQVNQPQHF. The CDR3 DNA reads as TGTGCCAGCAGTCAGGTAAATCAGCCCCAGCATTTT. The V call is TRBV28, the J call TRBJ1-5; no clear D. CDR1 is MDHEN, CDR2 SYDVKM, per germline. The V end was cut by 5 bases, the J end by 4 bases, with 6 bases between. The CDR3 is 12 amino acids.